This T cell receptor (beta chain) originates from a study of blood T cell repertoires in COVID-19. Study context: PBMCs, B-cell-depleted T cells, or T cells were the source of the cDNA or gDNA that made up the material.

This CDR3 spans 15 amino acids. V lost 2 bases and J lost 4; bases outside the gene matches: 2. The germline CDR1 and CDR2 sequences are WNHNN and SYGVQD (reference sequence). Per the original methods: For nucleated cells, counts were estimated from reference gene primer amplification. Libraries were prepared by immunoSEQ multiplex PCR; TCRdb keeps only in-frame clonotypes and omits some of them. The D gene and trimming were derived from the DNA, and the V and J assignments and clone size from that table. The sample records around 55,000 clones, 85% being singletons. This sequence originates from a human donor in a cohort sampled during active COVID-19. The rearrangement joins TRBV10-1 to TRBJ2-5, with 12 bases aligning to TRBD2. The sample was peripheral blood. CDR3 region: CASSELAGGLETQYF. The DNA of the CDR3 is TGCGCCAGCAGTGAGCTAGCGGGAGGGCTAGAGACCCAGTACTTC.